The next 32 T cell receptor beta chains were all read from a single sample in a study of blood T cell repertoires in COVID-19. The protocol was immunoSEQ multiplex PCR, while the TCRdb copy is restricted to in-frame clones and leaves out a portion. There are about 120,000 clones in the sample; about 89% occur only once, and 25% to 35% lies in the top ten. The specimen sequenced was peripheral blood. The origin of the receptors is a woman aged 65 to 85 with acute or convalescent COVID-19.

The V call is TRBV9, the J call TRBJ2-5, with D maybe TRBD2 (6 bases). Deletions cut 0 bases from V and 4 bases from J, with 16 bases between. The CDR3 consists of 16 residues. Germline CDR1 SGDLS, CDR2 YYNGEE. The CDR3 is CASSVGGDGLTETQYF. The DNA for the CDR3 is TGTGCCAGCAGCGTAGGGGGGGACGGTCTTACAGAGACCCAGTACTTC.

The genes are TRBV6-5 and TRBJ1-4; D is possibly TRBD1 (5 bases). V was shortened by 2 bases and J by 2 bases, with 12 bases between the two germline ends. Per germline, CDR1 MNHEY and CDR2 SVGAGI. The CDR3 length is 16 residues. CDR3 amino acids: CASSYIRGITNEKLFF. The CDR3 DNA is TGTGCCAGCAGTTACATCCGGGGGATCACTAATGAAAAACTGTTTTTT.

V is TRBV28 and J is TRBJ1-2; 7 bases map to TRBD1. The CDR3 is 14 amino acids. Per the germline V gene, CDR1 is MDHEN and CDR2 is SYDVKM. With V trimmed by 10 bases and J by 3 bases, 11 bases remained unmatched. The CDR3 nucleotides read TGTGCCACCAAGGCGAGGGACAGAGACTATGGCTACACCTTC. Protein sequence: CATKARDRDYGYTF.

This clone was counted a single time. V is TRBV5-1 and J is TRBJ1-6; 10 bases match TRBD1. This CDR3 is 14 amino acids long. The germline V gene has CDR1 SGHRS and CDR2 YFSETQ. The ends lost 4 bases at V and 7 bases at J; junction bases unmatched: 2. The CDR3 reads CASSGTGANSPLHF. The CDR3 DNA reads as TGCGCCAGCAGCGGGACAGGGGCCAATTCACCCCTCCACTTT.

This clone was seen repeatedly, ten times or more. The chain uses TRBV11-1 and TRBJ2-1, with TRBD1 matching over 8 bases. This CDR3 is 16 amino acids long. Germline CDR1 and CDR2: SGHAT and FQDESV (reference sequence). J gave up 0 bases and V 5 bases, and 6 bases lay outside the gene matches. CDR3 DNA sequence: TGTGCCAGCAGCGACAGGGGCGGAAGCTCCTACAATGAGCAGTTCTTC. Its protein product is CASSDRGGSSYNEQFF.

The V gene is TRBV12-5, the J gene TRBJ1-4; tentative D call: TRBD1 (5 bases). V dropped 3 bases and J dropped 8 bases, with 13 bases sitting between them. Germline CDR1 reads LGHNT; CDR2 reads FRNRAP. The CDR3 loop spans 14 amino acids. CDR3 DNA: TGTGCTAGTGGTTTACGGGGGATTCGCGAAAAACTGTTTTTT. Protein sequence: CASGLRGIREKLFF.

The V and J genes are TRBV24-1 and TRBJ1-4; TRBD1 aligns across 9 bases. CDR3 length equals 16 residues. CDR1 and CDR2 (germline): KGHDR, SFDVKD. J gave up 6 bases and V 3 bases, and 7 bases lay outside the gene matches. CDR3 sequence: CATSDPTGGVDEKLFF. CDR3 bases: TGTGCCACCAGTGATCCAACAGGGGGCGTCGATGAAAAACTGTTTTTT.

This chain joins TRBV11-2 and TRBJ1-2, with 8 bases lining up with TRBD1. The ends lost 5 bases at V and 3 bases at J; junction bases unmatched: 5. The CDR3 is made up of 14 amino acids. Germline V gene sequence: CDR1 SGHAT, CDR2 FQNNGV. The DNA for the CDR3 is TGTGCCAGCAGCCTAGGACAGGGCGACTATGGCTACACCTTC. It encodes CASSLGQGDYGYTF.

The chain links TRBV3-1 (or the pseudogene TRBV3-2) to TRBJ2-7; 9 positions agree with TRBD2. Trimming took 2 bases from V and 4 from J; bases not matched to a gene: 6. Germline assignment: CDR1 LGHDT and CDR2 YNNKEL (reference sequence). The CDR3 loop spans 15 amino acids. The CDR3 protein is CASSQISGGFYEQYF. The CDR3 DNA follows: TGTGCCAGCAGCCAAATTAGCGGGGGTTTTTACGAGCAGTACTTC.

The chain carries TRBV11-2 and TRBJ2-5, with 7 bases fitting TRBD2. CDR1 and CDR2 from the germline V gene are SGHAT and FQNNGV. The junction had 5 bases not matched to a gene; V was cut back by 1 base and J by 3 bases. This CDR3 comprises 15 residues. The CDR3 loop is CASSLGAGLKETQYF. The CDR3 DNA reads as TGTGCCAGCAGCTTAGGAGCGGGGTTAAAAGAGACCCAGTACTTC.

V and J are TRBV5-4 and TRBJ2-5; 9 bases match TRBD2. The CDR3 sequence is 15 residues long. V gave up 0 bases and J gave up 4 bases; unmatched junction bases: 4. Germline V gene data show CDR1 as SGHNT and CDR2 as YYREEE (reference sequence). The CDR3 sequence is CASSLERGVLETQYF. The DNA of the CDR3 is TGTGCCAGCAGCTTGGAGCGGGGGGTTCTAGAGACCCAGTACTTC.

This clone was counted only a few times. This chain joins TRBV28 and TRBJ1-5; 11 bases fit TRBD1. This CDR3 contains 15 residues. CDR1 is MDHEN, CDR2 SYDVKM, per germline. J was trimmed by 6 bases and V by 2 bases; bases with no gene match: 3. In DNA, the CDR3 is TGTGCCAGCAGTTTAGGACAGGGGGCAGTTCAGCCCCAGCATTTT. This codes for CASSLGQGAVQPQHF.

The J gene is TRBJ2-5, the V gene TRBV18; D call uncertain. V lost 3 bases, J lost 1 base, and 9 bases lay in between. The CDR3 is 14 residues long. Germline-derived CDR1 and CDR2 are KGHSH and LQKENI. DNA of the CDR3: TGTGCCAGCTCACCTCAGGATTCCCAAGAGACCCAGTACTTC. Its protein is CASSPQDSQETQYF.

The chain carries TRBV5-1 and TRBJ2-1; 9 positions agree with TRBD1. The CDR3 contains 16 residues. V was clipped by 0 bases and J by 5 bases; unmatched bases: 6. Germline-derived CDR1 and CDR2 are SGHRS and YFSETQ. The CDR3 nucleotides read TGCGCCAGCAGCTTGGCCGCGGGGACAGGGCACAATGAGCAGTTCTTC. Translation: CASSLAAGTGHNEQFF.

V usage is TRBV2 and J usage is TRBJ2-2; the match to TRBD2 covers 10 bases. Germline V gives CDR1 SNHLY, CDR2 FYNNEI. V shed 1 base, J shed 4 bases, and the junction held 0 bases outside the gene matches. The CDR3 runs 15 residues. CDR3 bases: TGTGCCAGCAGTGAAGAGCGGGGGGGCACCGGGGAGCTGTTTTTT. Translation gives CASSEERGGTGELFF.

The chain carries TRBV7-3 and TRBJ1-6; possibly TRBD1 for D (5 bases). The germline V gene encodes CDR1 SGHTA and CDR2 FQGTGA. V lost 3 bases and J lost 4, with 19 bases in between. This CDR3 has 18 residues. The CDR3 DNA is TGTGCCAGCAGCTTCAAAGGGGAGGACCTTGCTTATAATTCACCCCTCCACTTT. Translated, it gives CASSFKGEDLAYNSPLHF.

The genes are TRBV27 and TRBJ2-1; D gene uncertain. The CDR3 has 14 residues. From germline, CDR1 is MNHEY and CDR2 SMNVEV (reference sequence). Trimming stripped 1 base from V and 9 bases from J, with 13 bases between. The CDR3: CASSLWVGSSEQFF. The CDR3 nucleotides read TGTGCCAGCAGTTTATGGGTTGGGTCTAGTGAGCAGTTCTTC.

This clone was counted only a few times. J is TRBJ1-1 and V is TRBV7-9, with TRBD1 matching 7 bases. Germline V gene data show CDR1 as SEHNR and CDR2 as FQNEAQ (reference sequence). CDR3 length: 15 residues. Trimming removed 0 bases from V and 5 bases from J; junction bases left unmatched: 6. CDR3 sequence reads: CASSLAGGYGTEAFF. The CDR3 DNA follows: TGTGCCAGCAGCTTAGCAGGGGGCTATGGGACTGAAGCTTTCTTT.

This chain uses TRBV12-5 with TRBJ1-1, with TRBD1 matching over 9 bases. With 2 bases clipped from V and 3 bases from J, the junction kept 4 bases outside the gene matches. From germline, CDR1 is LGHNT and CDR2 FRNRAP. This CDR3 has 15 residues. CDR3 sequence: CASGLHRGPDTEAFF. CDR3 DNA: TGTGCTAGTGGTTTGCACAGGGGGCCGGACACTGAAGCTTTCTTT.

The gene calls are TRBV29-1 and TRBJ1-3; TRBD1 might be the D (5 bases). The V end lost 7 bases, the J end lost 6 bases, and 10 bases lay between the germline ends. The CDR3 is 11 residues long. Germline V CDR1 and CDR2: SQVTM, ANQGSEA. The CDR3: CSGGEENTIYF. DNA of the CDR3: TGCAGCGGGGGGGAGGAAAACACCATATATTTT.

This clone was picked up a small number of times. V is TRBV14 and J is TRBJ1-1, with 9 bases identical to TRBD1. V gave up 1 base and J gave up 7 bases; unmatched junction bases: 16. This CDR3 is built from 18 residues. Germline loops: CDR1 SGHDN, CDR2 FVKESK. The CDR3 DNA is TGTGCCAGCAGCCAAGGACAGGGGGTGAAGCTAGAGGTTGATGAAGCTTTCTTT. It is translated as CASSQGQGVKLEVDEAFF.

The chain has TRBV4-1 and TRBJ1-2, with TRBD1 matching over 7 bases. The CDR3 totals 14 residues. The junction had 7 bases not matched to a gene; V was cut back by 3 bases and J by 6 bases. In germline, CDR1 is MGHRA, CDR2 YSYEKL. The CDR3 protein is CASSHRATGDGYTF. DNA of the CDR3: TGCGCCAGCAGCCACCGAGCCACAGGGGATGGCTACACCTTC.

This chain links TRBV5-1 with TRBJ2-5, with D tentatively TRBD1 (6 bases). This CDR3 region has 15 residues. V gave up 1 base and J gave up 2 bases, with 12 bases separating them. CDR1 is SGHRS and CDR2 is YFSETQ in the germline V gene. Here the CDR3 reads CASSLTLDRQETQYF. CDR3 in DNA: TGCGCCAGCAGCTTGACCTTGGACAGACAAGAGACCCAGTACTTC. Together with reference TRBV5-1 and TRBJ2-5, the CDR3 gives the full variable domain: KAGVTQTPRYLIKTRGQQVTLSCSPISGHRSVSWYQQTPGQGLQFLFEYFSETQRNKGNFPGRFSGRQFSNSRSEMNVSTLELGDSALYLCASSLTLDRQETQYFGPGTRLLVL.

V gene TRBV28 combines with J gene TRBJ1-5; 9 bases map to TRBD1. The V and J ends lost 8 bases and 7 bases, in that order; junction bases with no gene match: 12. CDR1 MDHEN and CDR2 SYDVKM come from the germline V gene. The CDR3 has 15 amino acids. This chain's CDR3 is CASGNLTGGQQPQHF. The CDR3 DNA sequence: TGTGCCAGCGGTAATCTCACAGGGGGCCAACAGCCCCAGCATTTT.

DNA of the CDR3: TGTGCCAGCAGTGAAGGACAGGGTTGGAATCAGCCCCAGCATTTT. Amino acid sequence: CASSEGQGWNQPQHF. The genes are TRBV2 and TRBJ1-5; 7 positions match TRBD1. Germline lookup yields CDR1 SNHLY and CDR2 FYNNEI. This CDR3 contains 15 residues. With 1 base clipped from V and 4 bases from J, the junction kept 4 bases outside the gene matches.

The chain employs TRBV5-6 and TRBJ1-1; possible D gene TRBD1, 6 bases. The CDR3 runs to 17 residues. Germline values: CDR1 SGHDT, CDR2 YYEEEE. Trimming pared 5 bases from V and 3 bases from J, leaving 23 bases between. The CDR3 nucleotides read TGTGCCAGCAGGCTCCAGGGGTATTTGGGTCGGTACACTGAAGCTTTCTTT. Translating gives CASRLQGYLGRYTEAFF.

The CDR3 nucleotides read TGTGCCAGCAGTTACTCTTGGACAGGCAGCACCTACGAGCAGTACTTC. Its translation is CASSYSWTGSTYEQYF. This chain uses TRBV6-2 or TRBV6-3 with TRBJ2-7, with 7 bases that match TRBD1. The J segment lost 2 bases and the V segment lost 0 bases, leaving 7 bases of the junction unmatched. The germline gives CDR1 MNHEY, CDR2 SVGEGT. This CDR3 is 16 amino acids long.

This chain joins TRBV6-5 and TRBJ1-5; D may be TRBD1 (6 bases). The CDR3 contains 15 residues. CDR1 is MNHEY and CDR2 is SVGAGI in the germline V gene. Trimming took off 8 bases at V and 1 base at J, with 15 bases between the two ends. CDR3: CASGWGGLSNQPQHF. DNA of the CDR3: TGTGCCAGCGGTTGGGGGGGGCTGAGCAATCAGCCCCAGCATTTT.

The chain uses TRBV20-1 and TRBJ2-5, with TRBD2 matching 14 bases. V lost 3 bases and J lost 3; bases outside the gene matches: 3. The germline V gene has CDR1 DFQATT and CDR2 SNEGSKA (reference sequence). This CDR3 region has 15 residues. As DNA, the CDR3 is TGCAGTGCTAGTGGACTAGCGGGGGGTAAAGAGACCCAGTACTTC. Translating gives CSASGLAGGKETQYF.

The CDR3 DNA sequence: TGTGCCAGCAGTTTACAGGCCGGGAACACTGAAGCTTTCTTT. Encoded protein: CASSLQAGNTEAFF. The chain is built from TRBV28 and TRBJ1-1, with D unclear. The CDR3 length is 14 residues. The germline gives CDR1 MDHEN, CDR2 SYDVKM. The V end lost 2 bases, the J end lost 1 base, and 8 bases lay between the germline ends.

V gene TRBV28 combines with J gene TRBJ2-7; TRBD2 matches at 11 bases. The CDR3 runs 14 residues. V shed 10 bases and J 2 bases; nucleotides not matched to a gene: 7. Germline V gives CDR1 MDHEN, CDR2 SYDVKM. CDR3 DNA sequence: TGTGCCACCCTTAGCGGGGGGGATCCCTACGAGCAGTACTTC. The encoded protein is CATLSGGDPYEQYF.

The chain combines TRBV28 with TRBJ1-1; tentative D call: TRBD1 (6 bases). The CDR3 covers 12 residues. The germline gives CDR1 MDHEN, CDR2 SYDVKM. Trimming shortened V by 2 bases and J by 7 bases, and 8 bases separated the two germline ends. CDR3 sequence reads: CASSLTGNEAFF. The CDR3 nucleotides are TGTGCCAGCAGTTTAACAGGGAATGAAGCTTTCTTT.